This entry features one T cell receptor (beta chain) sequence. Its cognate antigen is unknown. Since a much larger clone is just one base distant, this may be a read error. These data are taken from a study of CD8 T cells in ankylosing spondylitis. Each CDR3 protein gets one entry after TCRdb re-called the 5' RACE reads with MiXCR. This table holds under 300,000 distinct CDR3 sequences, 9.5% to 12% found once. This CDR3 region has 12 residues. Germline assignment: CDR1 ENHRY and CDR2 SYGVKD. Study-wide findings and caveats: Significantly higher representation of disease-linked clones was reported for matched ankylosing spondylitis synovial fluid. Ankylosing spondylitis blood appeared to be characterized by a TCR beta motif of about eight highly homologous variants. Before this, some motif variants had been reported in reactive arthritis synovial fluid and blood.

This TCR derives from a male donor with ankylosing spondylitis or in good health (not recorded which). Sequenced sample: blood, either unsorted or a sorted T cell fraction (not recorded which). This sequence joins TRBV10-3 and TRBJ2-5, with a weak D call TRBD2 (6 bases). The CDR3 spells CAIRTNKETLYF. CDR3 DNA: TGTGCCATCCGGACTAACAAAGAGACCCTGTACTTC.